A selection of T cell receptor beta chains follows, all from one sample in a study of T-cell reconstitution after alpha-beta-depleted transplantation in children. TCRdb redid the calling of the PCR reads with MiXCR, one entry per CDR3 protein. Of approximately 97,000 distinct CDR3 sequences listed, 4.5% to 7.5% are singletons. Sequenced here: PBMCs, mostly from graft donor cells, sampled 60 days after TCRalphabeta/CD19-depleted stem cell transplant. The receptors shown here come from a female patient aged 2-15 years who had a stem cell transplant for Fanconi anemia, so the T cells may come from the graft donor. CDR3s include the opening cysteine and the closing phenylalanine or tryptophan. D genes are given only for firm matches. Clone size is shown for a subset of rows, as once, few, many or a class of expanded clone.

- | many | TRBJ2-3 | TRBV7-9 | CASSLVVEDTQYF | TGTGCCAGCAGCTTAGTGGTGGAAGATACGCAGTATTTT
- | - | TRBJ2-1 | TRBV28 | CACREERAYYNEQFF | TGTGCCTGCAGGGAAGAGCGGGCGTATTACAATGAGCAGTTCTTC
TRBD1 | many | TRBJ2-7 | TRBV28 | CASRTGQISYEQYF | TGTGCCAGCAGGACAGGGCAGATCTCCTACGAGCAGTACTTC
TRBD1 | - | TRBJ2-7 | TRBV20-1 | CSASGTGAYEQYF | TGCAGTGCTAGTGGGACAGGGGCCTACGAGCAGTACTTC
- | many | TRBJ2-5 | TRBV2 | CASSEVSFQETQYF | TGTGCCAGCAGTGAAGTGAGTTTTCAAGAGACCCAGTACTTC
TRBD2 | many | TRBJ2-4 | TRBV12-3/TRBV12-4 | CASSWTSGRTFTLAKNIQYF | TGTGCCAGCAGTTGGACTAGCGGGAGGACCTTTACACTAGCCAAAAACATTCAGTACTTC
- | many | TRBJ1-2 | TRBV29-1 | CSVLTAEAYNYGYTF | TGCAGCGTCCTGACCGCCGAGGCTTATAACTATGGCTACACCTTC
- | many | TRBJ2-3 | TRBV20-1 | CSARDPYSTDTQYF | TGCAGTGCTAGAGACCCCTACAGCACAGATACGCAGTATTTT
- | many | TRBJ1-1 | TRBV24-1 | CATRDGGEAFF | TGTGCCACCAGGGACGGGGGTGAAGCTTTCTTT
- | many | TRBJ1-2 | TRBV5-5 | CASSLQGGIYGYTF | TGTGCCAGCAGCTTGCAGGGAGGAATCTATGGCTACACCTTC
TRBD2 | many | TRBJ2-2 | TRBV2 | CASSDRLAVNTGELFF | TGTGCCAGCAGTGACCGACTAGCGGTTAACACCGGGGAGCTGTTTTTT
TRBD1 | few | TRBJ1-5 | TRBV6-5 | CASSRRDRGLFYQPQHF | TGTGCCAGCAGTCGCCGGGACAGGGGGCTGTTCTATCAGCCCCAGCATTTT
- | many | TRBJ2-3 | TRBV7-8 | CASSLESYRTDTQYF | TGTGCCAGCAGCTTAGAGAGCTATCGCACAGATACGCAGTATTTT
TRBD2 | many | TRBJ2-2 | TRBV5-1 | CASSLASGRNTGELFF | TGCGCCAGCAGCTTGGCTAGCGGGAGGAACACCGGGGAGCTGTTTTTT